A selection of T cell receptor beta chains follows, all from one sample in a study of OX40 agonist ivuxolimab in advanced cancers. The repertoire was sequenced with immunoSEQ multiplex PCR; TCRdb's copy has only in-frame clones and lacks some. This table has about 88,000 clones, about 85% appearing once. The sample was CD4+ or CD8+ T cells sorted from blood, taken in a trial of the OX40 agonist ivuxolimab. The receptor set was obtained from an adult with an advanced solid tumor such as melanoma, head and neck, liver or kidney cancer. The CDR3 runs from the conserved cysteine through the conserved F or W. A D gene is named only where the DNA matches it firmly. Part of the rows lack a size; the others show once, few, many or a class for expanded clones.

d_call	j_call	clone_size	v_call	cdr3_aa	cdr3_nt
TRBD1	TRBJ2-7	.	TRBV28	CASSSTGEEQYF	TGTGCCAGCAGTTCCACAGGGGAGGAGCAGTACTTC
TRBD1	TRBJ2-7	.	TRBV5-1	CASSLSGQGYEQYF	TGCGCCAGCAGCTTGTCTGGACAGGGGTACGAGCAGTACTTC
TRBD2	TRBJ2-7	.	TRBV7-6	CASSLGGRALYEQYF	TGTGCCAGCAGCTTAGGAGGGAGGGCCCTTTACGAGCAGTACTTC
.	TRBJ1-2	.	TRBV10-2	CASRQGDYGYTF	TGCGCCAGCAGACAGGGTGACTATGGCTACACCTTC
.	TRBJ2-3	.	TRBV7-2	CASSLGGRTTDTQYF	TGTGCCAGCAGCTTAGGTGGCAGGACCACGGATACGCAGTATTTT
TRBD1	TRBJ2-1	.	TRBV7-2	CASIDRGYNEQFF	TGTGCCAGCATCGACAGGGGCTACAATGAGCAGTTCTTC
.	TRBJ1-5	once	TRBV27	CASSLPPNRVRGNQPQHF	TGTGCCAGCAGTTTACCCCCGAACAGGGTAAGGGGGAATCAGCCCCAGCATTTT
TRBD2	TRBJ2-1	once	TRBV5-1	CASSTTEAGVGYNEQFF	TGCGCCAGCTCCACTACCGAAGCGGGAGTGGGGTACAATGAGCAGTTCTTC
.	TRBJ1-3	few	TRBV19	CASRGLGLYGNTIYF	TGTGCCAGTAGGGGCCTCGGATTGTATGGAAACACCATATATTTT
.	TRBJ2-2	.	TRBV21-1	CASSPPGIGANTGELFF	TGTGCCAGCAGCCCGCCGGGTATTGGGGCGAACACCGGGGAGCTGTTTTTT
.	TRBJ1-4	.	TRBV6-5	CASSYASGGDEKLFF	TGTGCCAGCAGTTATGCGAGCGGGGGAGATGAAAAACTGTTTTTT
.	TRBJ2-7	.	TRBV28	CASSLWGTGTGPSYEQYF	TGTGCCAGCAGTTTATGGGGAACCGGGACTGGTCCATCCTACGAGCAGTACTTC
TRBD2	TRBJ2-3	.	TRBV27	CASRAGTSGPDTQYF	TGTGCCAGCAGAGCGGGGACTAGCGGGCCAGATACGCAGTATTTT
.	TRBJ2-7	.	TRBV14	CASSQEGYEQYF	TGTGCCAGCAGCCAAGAAGGCTACGAGCAGTACTTC
.	TRBJ1-1	.	TRBV28	CASSLWAGKAFF	TGTGCCAGCAGTTTATGGGCGGGAAAAGCTTTCTTT
.	TRBJ1-6	.	TRBV4-1	CASSQDIHSWQENSPLHF	TGCGCCAGCAGCCAAGATATTCACTCGTGGCAGGAGAATTCACCCCTCCACTTT
TRBD2	TRBJ2-1	.	TRBV7-9	CASSRGGYNEQFF	TGTGCCAGCAGCCGCGGGGGGTACAATGAGCAGTTCTTC
.	TRBJ1-2	.	TRBV6-6	CASSYSTAYYGYTF	TGTGCCAGCAGTTACTCAACAGCCTACTATGGCTACACCTTC
.	TRBJ2-2	.	TRBV7-9	CASSSQPAGELFF	TGTGCCAGCAGCTCCCAGCCGGCCGGGGAGCTGTTTTTT
.	TRBJ2-7	once	TRBV5-6	CASRGSGTYEQYF	TGTGCCAGCAGAGGTAGCGGTACCTACGAGCAGTACTTC
.	TRBJ1-1	.	TRBV2	CASSEGNTEAFF	TGTGCCAGCAGTGAAGGAAATACTGAAGCTTTCTTT
.	TRBJ2-7	.	TRBV6-6	CASSYWGSAYEQYF	TGTGCCAGCAGTTACTGGGGCTCCGCGTACGAGCAGTACTTC
.	TRBJ2-7	.	TRBV5-6	CASSSWQGPYEQYF	TGTGCCAGCAGCTCGTGGCAGGGGCCATACGAGCAGTACTTC
.	TRBJ1-5	medium-sized	TRBV6-1	CASSLKQGGLQPQHF	TGTGCCAGCAGTCTTAAACAGGGCGGGCTTCAGCCCCAGCATTTT
TRBD1	TRBJ2-5	.	TRBV7-7	CASSRNRDSKETQYF	TGTGCTAGCAGCCGGAACCGGGACAGCAAAGAGACCCAGTACTTC
.	TRBJ1-4	.	TRBV7-9	CASSQTEPDEKLFF	TGTGCCAGCAGCCAAACAGAGCCGGATGAAAAACTGTTTTTT
.	TRBJ2-5	.	TRBV5-1	CASSPRDAAQETQYF	TGCGCCAGCAGCCCAAGGGACGCTGCCCAAGAGACCCAGTACTTC
.	TRBJ1-6	.	TRBV5-6	CASSLVSGNSPLHF	TGTGCCAGCAGCTTGGTTAGTGGGAATTCACCCCTCCACTTT
TRBD1	TRBJ1-5	few	TRBV9	CASSEGTGAQPQHF	TGTGCCAGCAGCGAAGGGACAGGGGCCCAGCCCCAGCATTTT
.	TRBJ2-7	.	TRBV30	CAWRHQSWDVHYEQYF	TGTGCCTGGAGACACCAATCGTGGGACGTACACTACGAGCAGTACTTC